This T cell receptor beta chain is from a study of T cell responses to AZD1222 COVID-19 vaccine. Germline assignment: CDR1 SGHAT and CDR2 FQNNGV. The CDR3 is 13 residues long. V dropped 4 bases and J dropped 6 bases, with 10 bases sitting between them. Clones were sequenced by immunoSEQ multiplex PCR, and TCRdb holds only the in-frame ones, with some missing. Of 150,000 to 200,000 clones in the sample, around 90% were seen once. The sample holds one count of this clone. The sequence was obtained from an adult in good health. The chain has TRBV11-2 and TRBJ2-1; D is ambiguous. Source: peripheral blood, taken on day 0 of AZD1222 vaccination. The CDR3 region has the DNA TGTGCCAGCAGCTCCCCCCTAGGCAATGAGCAGTTCTTC. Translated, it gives CASSSPLGNEQFF. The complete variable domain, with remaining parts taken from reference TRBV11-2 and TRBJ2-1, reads EAGVAQSPRYKIIEKRQSVAFWCNPISGHATLYWYQQILGQGPKLLIQFQNNGVVDDSQLPKDRFSAERLKGVDSTLKIQPAKLEDSAVYLCASSSPLGNEQFFGPGTRLTVL.